This entry lists 17 T cell receptor beta chains sequenced from one sample in a study of cytomegalovirus exposure and HLA in healthy donors. The PCR ran on 60 Vbeta and 13 Jbeta primers. The protocol was immunoSEQ multiplex PCR, while the TCRdb copy is restricted to in-frame clones and leaves out a portion. Among roughly 150,000 clones listed, about 70% were seen once. Sequenced input: PBMCs. The receptors were sampled from a man aged 30-40 years in good health and CMV-seropositive.

Regarding this clone: The junction departs from germline at one end; a sequencing error may be responsible. This sequence joins TRBV7-7 and TRBJ2-3, with a possible D match to TRBD1 (6 bases). CDR1 is SSHAT, CDR2 FNYEAQ, per germline (reference sequence). The CDR3 totals 14 residues. The CDR3 bases are TGTGCTAGCAGCCCAGGGGTCGTCGCAGATACGCAGTATTTT. Protein: CASSPGVVADTQYF.

CDR3 loop: CASSARDRVYNEQFF. The DNA for the CDR3 is TGTGCCAGCAGTGCCCGGGACAGGGTCTACAATGAGCAGTTCTTC. The rearrangement links TRBV2 to TRBJ2-1, with 9 nucleotides matching TRBD1. Germline CDR1 is SNHLY and CDR2 is FYNNEI. The CDR3 sequence is 15 residues long. After removal of 4 bases from V and 3 bases from J, the junction contained 4 bases not matched to a gene.

This chain links TRBV7-2 with TRBJ2-3; 8 bases map to TRBD2. Per the germline V gene, CDR1 is SGHTA and CDR2 is FQGNSA. Trimming cost V 1 base and J 2 bases; bases outside gene matches: 2. The CDR3 consists of 15 residues. The CDR3 sequence: CASSLGLAFTDTQYF. CDR3 bases: TGTGCCAGCAGCTTAGGACTAGCGTTCACAGATACGCAGTATTTT.

The rearrangement links TRBV7-3 to TRBJ2-5; TRBD2 is a possible D gene (5 bases). The V and J ends lost 3 bases and 2 bases respectively, with 34 bases between them. Germline CDR1 is SGHTA and CDR2 is FQGTGA. The CDR3 contains 22 residues. CDR3 sequence reads: CASSFPVLRSSSESGPQETQYF. CDR3 nucleotides: TGTGCCAGCAGCTTTCCTGTTCTGCGGAGCTCTAGTGAAAGCGGCCCTCAAGAGACCCAGTACTTC. Together with reference TRBV7-3 and TRBJ2-5, the CDR3 gives the full variable domain: GAGVSQTPSNKVTEKGKYVELRCDPISGHTALYWYRQSLGQGPEFLIYFQGTGAADDSGLPNDRFFAVRPEGSVSTLKIQRTERGDSAVYLCASSFPVLRSSSESGPQETQYFGPGTRLLVL.

This chain uses TRBV5-4 with TRBJ2-1; 10 nucleotides align to TRBD2. This CDR3 is 16 amino acids long. CDR1 SGHNT and CDR2 YYREEE come from the germline V gene (reference sequence). Trimming removed 3 bases from V and 2 bases from J; junction bases left unmatched: 5. The DNA of the CDR3 is TGTGCCAGCAGCTGGTCGAGCGGGAGGGCCTACAATGAGCAGTTCTTC. Residues: CASSWSSGRAYNEQFF.

J is TRBJ2-2 and V is TRBV7-2, with 9 bases aligning to TRBD1. The CDR3 contains 16 residues. Looked up from germline, CDR1 is SGHTA and CDR2 is FQGNSA. V lost 0 bases and J lost 2; bases outside the gene matches: 1. The CDR3 protein is CASSLAGQGNTGELFF. In DNA form, the CDR3 reads TGTGCCAGCAGCTTAGCGGGACAGGGAAACACCGGGGAGCTGTTTTTT.

The rearrangement links TRBV9 to TRBJ1-5; 8 nucleotides line up with TRBD1. V was clipped by 3 bases and J by 5 bases; unmatched bases: 7. The CDR3 is 15 amino acids. Per the germline V gene, CDR1 is SGDLS and CDR2 is YYNGEE. The CDR3 loop is CASSAQGGPDQPQHF. The DNA for the CDR3 is TGTGCCAGCAGCGCACAGGGGGGGCCCGATCAGCCCCAGCATTTT. The full variable domain, rest sourced from reference TRBV9 and TRBJ1-5, is DSGVTQTPKHLITATGQRVTLRCSPRSGDLSVYWYQQSLDQGLQFLIQYYNGEERAKGNILERFSAQQFPDLHSELNLSSLELGDSALYFCASSAQGGPDQPQHFGDGTRLSIL.

The chain links TRBV27 to TRBJ2-7; D uncertain. The germline CDR1 and CDR2 sequences are MNHEY and SMNVEV (reference sequence). V lost 0 bases and J lost 6, with 6 bases in between. The CDR3 loop spans 12 amino acids. The DNA for the CDR3 is TGTGCCAGCAGTTTATCGTCAGGCGAGCAGTACTTC. Translation gives CASSLSSGEQYF.

This chain links TRBV7-9 with TRBJ2-5; the D is unclear. CDR3 size: 14 residues. Per the germline V gene, CDR1 is SEHNR and CDR2 is FQNEAQ (reference sequence). V was shortened by 5 bases and J by 2 bases, with 12 bases between the two germline ends. CDR3 sequence reads: CASSTTEHQETQYF. CDR3 nucleotides: TGTGCCAGCAGCACGACGGAGCATCAAGAGACCCAGTACTTC.

The rearrangement joins TRBV5-1 to TRBJ2-7; D may be TRBD2 (5 bases). This CDR3 region has 14 residues. V lost 0 bases, J lost 6 bases, and 13 bases lay in between. Germline V gene sequence: CDR1 SGHRS, CDR2 YFSETQ. DNA of the CDR3: TGCGCCAGCAGCTTGGATGGCCCGGGGTCCGAGCAGTACTTC. Protein sequence: CASSLDGPGSEQYF.

V usage is TRBV7-3 and J usage is TRBJ2-5; the D gene is possibly TRBD1 (6 bases). V dropped 4 bases and J dropped 4 bases, with 13 bases sitting between them. The CDR3 is made up of 14 amino acids. CDR1 is SGHTA and CDR2 is FQGTGA in the germline V gene. Written as DNA, the CDR3 is TGTGCCAGCAGCTCACAGGGATGGGGAGAGACCCAGTACTTC. Its translation: CASSSQGWGETQYF.

In the case of this clone: An end of the junction does not agree with germline; a read error may underlie this. The chain employs TRBV7-9 and TRBJ2-7, with a possible D match to TRBD2 (5 bases). This CDR3 has 19 amino acids. Germline values: CDR1 SEHNR, CDR2 FQNEAQ (reference sequence). Written as DNA, the CDR3 is TGTTCCAGCAGCCCTAACTCCGGGATACCCGCATCCCCTACCTACGAGCAGTACTTC. Protein: CSSSPNSGIPASPTYEQYF. The full variable domain, in which reference TRBV7-9 and TRBJ2-7 provide the parts outside the CDR3, is DTGVSQNPRHKITKRGQNVTFRCDPISEHNRLYWYRQTLGQGPEFLTYFQNEAQLEKSRLLSDRFSAERPKGSFSTLEIQRTEQGDSAMYLCSSSPNSGIPASPTYEQYFGPGTRLTVT.

The chain has TRBV6-1 and TRBJ2-1; 9 bases agree with TRBD2. The CDR3 has 15 residues. V gave up 6 bases and J gave up 4 bases; unmatched junction bases: 7. Germline V gene lookup returns CDR1 MNHNS and CDR2 SASEGT. CDR3 sequence reads: CASRAGGAGYNEQFF. DNA of the CDR3: TGTGCCAGCAGGGCGGGGGGGGCGGGGTACAATGAGCAGTTCTTC.

CDR3 bases: TGTGCCAGCACAGGGGGAATCACCGGGGAGCTGTTTTTT. It encodes CASTGGITGELFF. This chain uses TRBV2 with TRBJ2-2; 7 bases agree with TRBD1. There are 13 residues in the CDR3. Germline lookup yields CDR1 SNHLY and CDR2 FYNNEI. The J segment lost 4 bases and the V segment lost 7 bases, leaving 3 bases of the junction unmatched.

The chain combines TRBV19 with TRBJ2-1; 9 positions match TRBD1. This CDR3 comprises 16 residues. Trimming cost V 4 bases and J 5 bases; bases outside gene matches: 9. The germline gives CDR1 LNHDA, CDR2 SQIVND (reference sequence). DNA for the CDR3: TGTGCCAGTAGTAAAAACAGGGGGCCCGCAAACAATGAGCAGTTCTTC. Its protein product is CASSKNRGPANNEQFF.

The rearrangement uses TRBV5-1 and TRBJ2-7; 8 bases align to TRBD1. J was trimmed by 4 bases and V by 0 bases; bases with no gene match: 6. There are 15 residues in the CDR3. Germline loops: CDR1 SGHRS, CDR2 YFSETQ. CDR3 residues: CASSLANQGAYEQYF. DNA for the CDR3: TGCGCCAGCAGCTTGGCGAATCAGGGGGCTTACGAGCAGTACTTC.

This clone appeared a few times. V and J are TRBV27 and TRBJ2-7, with a possible D match to TRBD1 (6 bases). This CDR3 is built from 15 residues. With 0 bases removed from V and 2 bases from J, the gap between germline ends came to 11 bases. Looked up from germline, CDR1 is MNHEY and CDR2 is SMNVEV (reference sequence). The CDR3 here is CASSLSGAGAYEQYF. CDR3 bases: TGTGCCAGCAGTTTATCCGGGGCAGGGGCCTACGAGCAGTACTTC.